This TCR beta chain originates from a study of blood T cell repertoires in COVID-19. Study overall: Specimens from acute and convalescent COVID-19 originated in the United States, Italy and Spain.

Germline V gene sequence: CDR1 MNHEY, CDR2 SVGEGT. The CDR3 has 16 residues. Trimming pared 5 bases from V and 5 bases from J, leaving 21 bases between. Data came from immunoSEQ multiplex PCR; TCRdb stores just in-frame clones and leaves some out. This table holds just over 300,000 clones, 70% to 90% found once. The chain employs TRBV6-2 or TRBV6-3 and TRBJ2-5; D is perhaps TRBD2 (6 bases). What was sequenced was PBMCs or T cells enriched from blood (not recorded which). This sequence was found in a woman between 40 and 50 years old who had recovered from COVID-19. CDR3 sequence: CASSRLSTRSKETQYF. Here the CDR3 DNA reads TGTGCCAGCAGTCGGTTGTCGACTAGGAGTAAGGAGACCCAGTACTTC.